These 17 T cell receptor beta chains originate from one sample sequenced in a study of technical replicates of blood from a handful of donors. Profiled with immunoSEQ multiplex PCR; TCRdb holds only in-frame clones, not every one. The sample lists tens of thousands of clones, roughly 95% occurring once. Sequencing input: T cells isolated from PBMCs. The receptors come from a human donor in good health.

The rearrangement joins TRBV10-3 to TRBJ1-3, with a possible D match to TRBD1 (5 bases). Trimming cost V 8 bases and J 2 bases, with 16 bases left between them. Germline assignment: CDR1 ENHRY and CDR2 SYGVKD. This CDR3 spans 15 amino acids. The CDR3 DNA reads TGTGCCATCCGCGACAGTTATGGAACTGGAAACACCATATATTTT. Its protein is CAIRDSYGTGNTIYF.

The V and J genes are TRBV30 and TRBJ1-1, with D hard to call. Germline CDR1 reads GTSNPN; CDR2 reads SVGIG (reference sequence). This CDR3 is built from 12 residues. V dropped 1 base and J dropped 8 bases, with 11 bases sitting between them. CDR3 sequence reads: CAWSDRPQEAFF. The CDR3 DNA follows: TGTGCCTGGAGTGACAGACCTCAGGAAGCTTTCTTT. Complete variable domain (other parts from reference TRBV30 and TRBJ1-1): SQTIHQWPATLVQPVGSPLSLECTVEGTSNPNLYWYRQAAGRGLQLLFYSVGIGQISSEVPQNLSASRPQDRQFILSSKKLLLSDSGFYLCAWSDRPQEAFFGQGTRLTVV.

The chain is built from TRBV7-9 and TRBJ1-2; D is perhaps TRBD1 (6 bases). This CDR3 has 13 amino acids. The germline V gene has CDR1 SEHNR and CDR2 FQNEAQ (reference sequence). V was clipped by 1 base and J by 4 bases, with 7 bases between them. This chain's CDR3 is CASSLGTAYGYTF. The CDR3 DNA reads TGTGCCAGCAGCTTAGGGACAGCCTATGGCTACACCTTC.

The chain is built from TRBV6-1 and TRBJ2-5; D ambiguous. Trimming removed 5 bases from V and 5 bases from J, with 9 bases in between. The CDR3 spans 12 residues. Germline V gene sequence: CDR1 MNHNS, CDR2 SASEGT. The DNA of the CDR3 is TGTGCCAGCAGTTTAATATTGGAGACCCAGTACTTC. Residues: CASSLILETQYF.

The chain joins TRBV7-3 to TRBJ2-7; 9 nucleotides align to TRBD1. Unmatched junction bases numbered 4, after V lost 5 bases and J lost 2 bases. Germline CDR1 reads SGHTA; CDR2 reads FQGTGA. The CDR3 loop spans 14 amino acids. For the CDR3, the DNA is TGTGCCAGCAGCCCCGGGACAGGGACCTACGAGCAGTACTTC. It specifies CASSPGTGTYEQYF.

The chain recombines TRBV5-1 with TRBJ2-7, with 13 bases identical to TRBD2. This CDR3 has 15 residues. Germline CDR1 SGHRS, CDR2 YFSETQ. The trim removed 4 bases at V and 2 bases at J, leaving 3 bases unmatched. CDR3 residues: CASSQLAGGPYEQYF. The CDR3 DNA is TGCGCCAGCAGCCAACTAGCGGGAGGGCCCTACGAGCAGTACTTC.

V gene TRBV5-1 combines with J gene TRBJ1-1; a possible D gene is TRBD1 (5 bases). The CDR3 loop spans 14 amino acids. Trimming stripped 1 base from V and 4 bases from J, with 11 bases between. Per the germline V gene, CDR1 is SGHRS and CDR2 is YFSETQ. CDR3 nucleotide sequence: TGCGCCAGCAGCTTGACAGGTGGTCTCACTGAAGCTTTCTTT. Amino acid sequence: CASSLTGGLTEAFF.

The chain recombines TRBV9 with TRBJ1-1, with D possibly matching TRBD1 (5 bases). The CDR3 covers 13 residues. The V gene's germline CDR1 is SGDLS and CDR2 YYNGEE. The V and J ends lost 3 bases and 4 bases respectively, with 10 bases between them. As DNA, the CDR3 is TGTGCCAGCAGCGCTTTGGGGGGCACTGAAGCTTTCTTT. Translated, it gives CASSALGGTEAFF.

V is TRBV10-1 and J is TRBJ1-2, with 9 nucleotides matching TRBD1. Germline V lookup: CDR1 WNHNN, CDR2 SYGVQD (reference sequence). V was pared by 4 bases and J by 7 bases, with 10 bases of the junction left unmatched. The CDR3 is 15 residues long. In nucleotides, the CDR3 is TGCGCCAGCAGTGGGGACAGGGAAGCCCTCGGTGGCTACACCTTC. Amino acids: CASSGDREALGGYTF.

This clone showed up just a few times. The chain joins TRBV5-8 to TRBJ2-1, with 11 positions matching TRBD2. J gave up 10 bases and V 2 bases, and 8 bases lay outside the gene matches. This CDR3 contains 15 residues. The germline V gene has CDR1 SGHTS and CDR2 YDEGEE. The CDR3 protein is CASSLSSGRAREQFF. The CDR3 DNA follows: TGTGCCAGCAGCTTAAGTAGCGGGAGGGCCAGGGAGCAGTTCTTC.

The DNA of the CDR3 is TGCGCCAGCAGCCAAGAACTTGGCCTGAGGAGGAACACTGAAGCTTTCTTT. It specifies CASSQELGLRRNTEAFF. The J gene is TRBJ1-1, the V gene TRBV4-1; D is unclear. Trimming took off 0 bases at V and 1 base at J, with 15 bases between the two ends. The CDR3 has 17 residues. Per germline, CDR1 MGHRA and CDR2 YSYEKL.

The rearrangement joins TRBV19 to TRBJ1-1; 7 bases fit TRBD1. CDR1 and CDR2 from the germline V gene are LNHDA and SQIVND (reference sequence). CDR3 size: 16 residues. V dropped 5 bases and J dropped 6; count of bases not matched to a gene: 15. The CDR3 loop reads CASSADRLTGRPEAFF. The CDR3 DNA sequence: TGTGCCAGTAGTGCAGATAGATTGACAGGGCGTCCTGAAGCTTTCTTT.

The chain combines TRBV6-4 with TRBJ1-4; 7 bases line up with TRBD1. Trimming removed 10 bases from V and 7 bases from J; junction bases left unmatched: 6. Germline lookup yields CDR1 MRHNA and CDR2 SNTAGT. This CDR3 is 12 amino acids long. CDR3: CANHNRGEKLFF. CDR3 DNA: TGTGCCAACCACAACAGGGGTGAAAAACTGTTTTTT.

This chain joins TRBV5-4 and TRBJ2-7, with D hard to call. Germline V gives CDR1 SGHNT, CDR2 YYREEE (reference sequence). Deletions cut 0 bases from V and 5 bases from J, with 15 bases between. The CDR3 covers 15 residues. The CDR3 DNA reads TGTGCCAGCAGCTTGGTCACGACTCCTCCTGACGAGCAGTACTTC. Amino acid sequence: CASSLVTTPPDEQYF.

The chain uses TRBV29-1 and TRBJ2-1, with TRBD1 matching over 10 bases. Germline CDR1 is SQVTM and CDR2 is ANQGSEA. Trimming cost V 5 bases and J 6 bases; bases outside gene matches: 7. This CDR3 is 14 amino acids long. The CDR3 DNA reads TGCAGCGTTAAGAGGGGGACAGGGGCCAATGAGCAGTTCTTC. This encodes CSVKRGTGANEQFF.

This sequence joins TRBV13 and TRBJ2-1, with TRBD2 identical over 12 bases. CDR3 length: 17 amino acids. The germline gives CDR1 PRHDT, CDR2 FYEKMQ (reference sequence). The J segment lost 1 base and the V segment lost 5 bases, leaving 6 bases of the junction unmatched. The CDR3 region is CASSPPGLAGSYNEQFF. The CDR3 nucleotides are TGTGCCAGCAGCCCTCCCGGACTAGCGGGATCCTACAATGAGCAGTTCTTC.

J is TRBJ2-7 and V is TRBV2, with D possibly TRBD1 on 6 matching bases. V lost 11 bases and J lost 8, with 19 bases in between. Germline V gives CDR1 SNHLY, CDR2 FYNNEI. CDR3 size: 12 residues. Written as DNA, the CDR3 is TGTGCCCACGAGGGCCAGGGGATTCAGCAGTACTTC. Translated, it gives CAHEGQGIQQYF.